Sequencing of this TCR beta chain was carried out in a study of OX40 agonist ivuxolimab in advanced cancers. Study in general: All patients had ivuxolimab intravenously every 2 weeks at 0.01 to 10 mg/kg. Partial responses occurred in three patients (one hepatocellular carcinoma, two cutaneous melanoma).

CDR1 and CDR2 from the germline V gene are MNHNY and SVGAGI (reference sequence). The CDR3 is 16 amino acids. Trimming pared 2 bases from V and 8 bases from J, leaving 21 bases between. Assay used: immunoSEQ multiplex PCR; TCRdb lists only in-frame clones, some missing. The table records around 53,000 clones, about nine tenths of them present only once. The sequence was collected from an adult with an advanced solid tumor such as melanoma, head and neck, liver or kidney cancer. The gene calls are TRBV6-6 and TRBJ1-2; D is unclear. This specimen consisted of CD4+ or CD8+ T cells sorted from blood, obtained in a trial of the OX40 agonist ivuxolimab. As DNA, the CDR3 is TGTGCCAGCAGTTACCCCCTGTCGACCTCAGGTGGGGGCTACACCTTC. Its protein product is CASSYPLSTSGGGYTF.